This TCR beta chain was documented in a study of T cells after yellow fever vaccination. About the study: Preparation of the low-cell-number fractions used SMART-Seq v4 Ultra Low Input. The study, taken as a whole, reports: Though it reached lower strength, the secondary response hit its peak faster, day 5 versus 15. Overall, a small share of clonotypes was seen in both CD4 and CD8 compartments.

Production of TCR cDNA was by 5'RACE template switching, which also added a universal primer site and UMIs. TCRdb itself ran the 5' RACE reads through MiXCR, one entry per CDR3 protein. The sample contains more than 95,000 distinct CDR3 sequences, about 8.2% of which appear only once. With 5 bases removed from V and 0 bases from J, the gap between germline ends came to 9 bases. Germline assignment: CDR1 SGHRS and CDR2 YFSETQ. This CDR3 contains 15 residues. With respect to this clonotype: Its cognate antigen is unknown.

The chain couples TRBV5-1 to TRBJ2-6; D perhaps matches TRBD1 (5 bases). Sequenced material: CD8+ T cells sorted from PBMCs, taken on the day of the yellow fever booster vaccination. This receptor was identified in a man younger than 30 who received the YFV17D yellow fever vaccine. This CDR3 is CASRMDISGANVLTF. CDR3 in DNA: TGCGCCAGCAGAATGGACATCTCTGGGGCCAACGTCCTGACTTTC. The variable domain in full, completed from reference TRBV5-1 and TRBJ2-6, reads KAGVTQTPRYLIKTRGQQVTLSCSPISGHRSVSWYQQTPGQGLQFLFEYFSETQRNKGNFPGRFSGRQFSNSRSEMNVSTLELGDSALYLCASRMDISGANVLTFGAGSRLTVL.